A selection of T cell receptor beta chains follows, all from one sample in a study of cytomegalovirus exposure and HLA in healthy donors. Using immunoSEQ multiplex PCR, the repertoire was profiled, and TCRdb retains in-frame clones only, with some absent. The sample contains around 160,000 clones, more than 60% of which appear only once. Sequencing was carried out using PBMCs. The receptors were sampled from a male donor in good health and CMV-seronegative. Each CDR3 is given with its conserved first and last residue. The D gene is left open where the match is weak. Part of the rows lack a size; the others show once, few, many or a class for expanded clones.

TRBJ2-7 | TRBD1 | - | TRBV7-9 | TGTGCCAGCAGCACTTCCTTCAGACAGGGGGCTTGGTACGAGCAGTACTTC | CASSTSFRQGAWYEQYF
TRBJ2-1 | TRBD1 | once | TRBV19 | TGTGCCAGTAGGGGGGGACAGGGCGCAAGCTCCTACAATGAGCAGTTCTTC | CASRGGQGASSYNEQFF
TRBJ1-5 | - | - | TRBV7-2 | TGTGCCAGCAGTTCCGGGACAATTAGCAATCAGCCCCAGCATTTT | CASSSGTISNQPQHF
TRBJ2-7 | - | - | TRBV5-6 | TGTGCCAGCAGCCTCGGGGGTTACTCCTACGAGCAGTACTTC | CASSLGGYSYEQYF
TRBJ2-1 | TRBD1 | - | TRBV7-9 | TGTGCCAGCAGCTTAGAATTGGGACAGGGCAATGAGCAGTTCTTC | CASSLELGQGNEQFF
TRBJ2-3 | TRBD2 | - | TRBV11-2 | TGTGCCAGCAGCGTGGGACTAGCCACAGATACGCAGTATTTT | CASSVGLATDTQYF
TRBJ2-1 | - | - | TRBV4-3 | TGCGCCAGCAGCCAATCAGCGATCTCCTACAATGAGCAGTTCTTC | CASSQSAISYNEQFF
TRBJ1-3 | TRBD1 | - | TRBV4-1 | TGCGCCAGCAGCCAAGTTGGGACAGGGTTTCTCTCTGGAAACACCATATATTTT | CASSQVGTGFLSGNTIYF
TRBJ2-5 | TRBD1 | few | TRBV30 | TGTGCCGGGGAGCAGGGGGTAGGGCAAGAGACCCAGTACTTC | CAGEQGVGQETQYF
TRBJ1-1 | - | - | TRBV5-1 | TGCGCCAGCAGCTTCGTGGGGGCGTTTAACACTGAAGCTTTCTTT | CASSFVGAFNTEAFF
TRBJ1-1 | - | - | TRBV7-9 | TGTGCCAGCAGCTTAGAGGGAGTCACTGAAGCTTTCTTT | CASSLEGVTEAFF